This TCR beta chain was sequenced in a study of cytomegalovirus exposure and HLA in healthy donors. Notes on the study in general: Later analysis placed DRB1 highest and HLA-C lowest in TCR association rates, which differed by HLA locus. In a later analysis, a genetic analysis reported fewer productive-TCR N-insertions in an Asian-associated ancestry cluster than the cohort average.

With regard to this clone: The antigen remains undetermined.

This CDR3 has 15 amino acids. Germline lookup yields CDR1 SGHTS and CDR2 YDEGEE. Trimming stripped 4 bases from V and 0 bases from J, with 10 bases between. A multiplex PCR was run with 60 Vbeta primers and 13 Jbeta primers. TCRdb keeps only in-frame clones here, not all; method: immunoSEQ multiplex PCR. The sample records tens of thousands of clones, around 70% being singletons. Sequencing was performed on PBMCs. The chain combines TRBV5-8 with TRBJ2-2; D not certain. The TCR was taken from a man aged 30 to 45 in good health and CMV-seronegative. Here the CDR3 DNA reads TGTGCCAGCAGCCGACAACTCGCGAACACCGGGGAGCTGTTTTTT. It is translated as CASSRQLANTGELFF.